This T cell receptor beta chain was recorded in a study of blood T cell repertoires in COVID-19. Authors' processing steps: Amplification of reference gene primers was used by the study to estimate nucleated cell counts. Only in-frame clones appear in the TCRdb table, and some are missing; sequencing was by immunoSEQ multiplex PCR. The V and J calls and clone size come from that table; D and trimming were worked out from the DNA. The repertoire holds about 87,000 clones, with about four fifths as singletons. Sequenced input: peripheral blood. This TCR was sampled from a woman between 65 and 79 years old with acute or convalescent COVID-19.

The CDR3 region has the DNA TGCAGCGTTGCGGCGGGGGGCACAGATACGCAGTATTTT. Translating gives CSVAAGGTDTQYF. The rearrangement joins TRBV29-1 to TRBJ2-3; TRBD2 agrees at 7 bases. From germline, CDR1 is SQVTM and CDR2 ANQGSEA. J gave up 1 base and V 4 bases, and 2 bases lay outside the gene matches. There are 13 residues in the CDR3.